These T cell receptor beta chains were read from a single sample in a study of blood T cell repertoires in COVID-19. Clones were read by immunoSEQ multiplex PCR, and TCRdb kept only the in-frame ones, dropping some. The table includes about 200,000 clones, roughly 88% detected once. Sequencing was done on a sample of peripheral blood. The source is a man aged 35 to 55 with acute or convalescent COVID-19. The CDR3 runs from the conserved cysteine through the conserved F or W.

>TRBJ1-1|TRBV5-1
CASSLSGAYTEAFF
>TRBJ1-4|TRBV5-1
CASSLDVGPDEKLFF
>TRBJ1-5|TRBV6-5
CATGWDRDQPQHF
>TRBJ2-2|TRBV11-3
CASSLVAGGPGELFF
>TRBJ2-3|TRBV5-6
CASADTRTDTQYF
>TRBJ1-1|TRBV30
CAWIREGGYTEAFF
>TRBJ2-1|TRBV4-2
CASSQVGLAGGPSSNEQFF
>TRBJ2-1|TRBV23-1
CASSASHNEQFF
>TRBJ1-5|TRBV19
CASSIADQPQHF
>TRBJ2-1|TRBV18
CASSPRIQGEYNEQFF
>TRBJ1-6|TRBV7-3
CASSLWGPDNSPLHF
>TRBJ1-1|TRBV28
CASRATVGAFF
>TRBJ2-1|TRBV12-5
CASGLVRDGRAAYNEQFF
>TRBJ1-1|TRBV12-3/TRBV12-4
CASSLGRNTEAFF
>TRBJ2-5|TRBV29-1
CSARSGLLGGQYF
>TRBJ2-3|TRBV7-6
CASSLALGTSWKDTQYF
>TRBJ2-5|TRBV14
CASSQRAGFRETQYF
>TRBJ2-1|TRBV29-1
CSVEDWSRGPSDEQFF
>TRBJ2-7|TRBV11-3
CASSLGPASDYEQYF
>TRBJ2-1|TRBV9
CASSAPGTSVSYNEQFF
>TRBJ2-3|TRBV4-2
CASSPGLAGVRPTDTQYF
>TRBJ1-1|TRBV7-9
CASSLVGSGGAFF
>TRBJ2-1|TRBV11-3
CASSLTGSVDEQFF
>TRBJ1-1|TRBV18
CASLSTTEAFF
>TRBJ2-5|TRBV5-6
CASSLDRGQETQYF
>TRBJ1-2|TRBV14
CASSQSRGVGGYTF
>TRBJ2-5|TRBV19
CATGTSGSMETQYF
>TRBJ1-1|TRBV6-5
CASSFEGSTEAFF
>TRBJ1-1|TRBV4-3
CASSQNWGDTEAFF
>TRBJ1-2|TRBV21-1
CASSKEAGSVVTF
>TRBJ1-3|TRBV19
CASSIRDSSGNTIYF
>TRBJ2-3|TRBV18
CASSEVPSADTQYF
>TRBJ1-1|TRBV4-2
CASSHPNGSGGTEAFF
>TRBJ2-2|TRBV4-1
CASSPGEASTGELFF
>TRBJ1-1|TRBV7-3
CASSPEGQAGDGTEAFF
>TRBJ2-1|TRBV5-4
CASSLRGLVLNEQFF
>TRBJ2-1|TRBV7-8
CASTTPGAGEQFF
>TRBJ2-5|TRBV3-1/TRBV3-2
CASSHGGGEETQYF
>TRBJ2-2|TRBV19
CASIDGGGRPNTGELFF
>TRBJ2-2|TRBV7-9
CASSFLALNTGELFF
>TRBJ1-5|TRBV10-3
CAISEQGGNQPQHF
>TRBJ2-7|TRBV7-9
CASSVSGTGEQYF
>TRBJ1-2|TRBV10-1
CASSVEPGQGQDGYTF
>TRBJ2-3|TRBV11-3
CASSTGTSGRAGTDTQYF
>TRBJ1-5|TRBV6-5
CASRPRLDNQPQHF
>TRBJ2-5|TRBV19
CASSTHTVGAGETQYF
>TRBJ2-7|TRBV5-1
CASSWGQGARDEQYF
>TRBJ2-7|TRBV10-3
CAISPGTSGTYEQYF
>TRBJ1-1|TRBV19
CASSIDLRQGWTEAFF
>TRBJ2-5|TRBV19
CASSPTGTSGRKTQYF
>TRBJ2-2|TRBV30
CASLAGGNTGELFF
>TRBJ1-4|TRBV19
CASRPGQVGEKLFF
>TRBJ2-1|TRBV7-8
CASSLTGGRGGNEQFF
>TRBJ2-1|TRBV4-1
CASSPRQSSYNEQFF
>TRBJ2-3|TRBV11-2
CASSLGLVTSTDTQYF
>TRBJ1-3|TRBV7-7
CASSQGQGSGNTIYF
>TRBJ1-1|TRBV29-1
CSGDGQTEAFF
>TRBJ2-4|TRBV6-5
CASTDRGEAKNIQYF
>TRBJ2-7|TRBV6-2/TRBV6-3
CASSPHISSYEQYF